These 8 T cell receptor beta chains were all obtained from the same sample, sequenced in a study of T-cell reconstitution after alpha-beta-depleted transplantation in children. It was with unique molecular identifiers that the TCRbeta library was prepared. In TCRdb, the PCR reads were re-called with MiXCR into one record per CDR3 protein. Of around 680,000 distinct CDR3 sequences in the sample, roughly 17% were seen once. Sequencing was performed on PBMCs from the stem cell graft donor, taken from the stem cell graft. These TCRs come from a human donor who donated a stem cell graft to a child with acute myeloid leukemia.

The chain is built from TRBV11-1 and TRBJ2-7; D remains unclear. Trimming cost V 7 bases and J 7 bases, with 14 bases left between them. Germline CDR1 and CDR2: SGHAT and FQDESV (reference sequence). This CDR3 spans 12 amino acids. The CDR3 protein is CASTSSESEQYF. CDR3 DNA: TGTGCCAGCACTTCGAGCGAAAGTGAGCAGTACTTC.

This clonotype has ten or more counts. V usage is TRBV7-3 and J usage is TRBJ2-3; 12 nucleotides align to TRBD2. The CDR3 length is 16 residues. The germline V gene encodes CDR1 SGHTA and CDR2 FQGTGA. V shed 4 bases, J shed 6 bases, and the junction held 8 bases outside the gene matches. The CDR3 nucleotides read TGTGCCAGCAGCTCAGGACTAGCGGGGCGAGATGATACGCAGTATTTT. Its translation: CASSSGLAGRDDTQYF.

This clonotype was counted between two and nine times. CDR3 bases: TGCAGTGCTAGACTCTCCGGATCCTCTCCTTGGACCACTGAAGCTTTCTTT. Its translation: CSARLSGSSPWTTEAFF. V is TRBV20-1 and J is TRBJ1-1; no definite D call. CDR3 length: 17 amino acids. Trimming pared 2 bases from V and 4 bases from J, leaving 23 bases between. Germline V gene lookup returns CDR1 DFQATT and CDR2 SNEGSKA (reference sequence).

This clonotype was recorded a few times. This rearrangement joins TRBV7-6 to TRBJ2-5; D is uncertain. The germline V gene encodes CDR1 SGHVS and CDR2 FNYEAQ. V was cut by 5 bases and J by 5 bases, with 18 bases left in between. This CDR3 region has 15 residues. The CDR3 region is CASSTDGRIMETQYF. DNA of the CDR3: TGTGCCAGCAGCACCGATGGTCGTATCATGGAGACCCAGTACTTC.

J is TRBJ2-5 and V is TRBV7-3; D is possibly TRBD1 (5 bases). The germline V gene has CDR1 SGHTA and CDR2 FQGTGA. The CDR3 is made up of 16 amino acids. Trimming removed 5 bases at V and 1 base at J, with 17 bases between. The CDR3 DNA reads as TGTGCCAGCAGCCTGGGGCTCGTGGGCAGCCAAGAGACCCAGTACTTC. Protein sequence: CASSLGLVGSQETQYF.

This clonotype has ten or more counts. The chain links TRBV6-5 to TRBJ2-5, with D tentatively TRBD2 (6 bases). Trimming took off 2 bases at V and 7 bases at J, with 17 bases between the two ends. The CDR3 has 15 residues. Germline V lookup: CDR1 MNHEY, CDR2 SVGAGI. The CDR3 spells CASSYTGTGAGTQYF. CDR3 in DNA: TGTGCCAGCAGTTACACGGGGACTGGGGCAGGGACCCAGTACTTC.

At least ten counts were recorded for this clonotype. CDR3 residues: CSALWGANYGYTF. For the CDR3, the DNA is TGCAGCGCCCTGTGGGGGGCAAACTATGGCTACACCTTC. V gene TRBV29-1 combines with J gene TRBJ1-2, with a weak D call TRBD1 (6 bases). This CDR3 region has 13 residues. Trimming stripped 7 bases from V and 2 bases from J, with 14 bases between. Germline V gives CDR1 SQVTM, CDR2 ANQGSEA.

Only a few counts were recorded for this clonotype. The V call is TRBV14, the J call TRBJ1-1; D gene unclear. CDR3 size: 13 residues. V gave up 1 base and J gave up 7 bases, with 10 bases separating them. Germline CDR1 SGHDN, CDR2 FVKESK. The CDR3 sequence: CASSQVPGLEAFF. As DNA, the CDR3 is TGTGCCAGCAGCCAAGTTCCCGGCCTTGAAGCTTTCTTT.